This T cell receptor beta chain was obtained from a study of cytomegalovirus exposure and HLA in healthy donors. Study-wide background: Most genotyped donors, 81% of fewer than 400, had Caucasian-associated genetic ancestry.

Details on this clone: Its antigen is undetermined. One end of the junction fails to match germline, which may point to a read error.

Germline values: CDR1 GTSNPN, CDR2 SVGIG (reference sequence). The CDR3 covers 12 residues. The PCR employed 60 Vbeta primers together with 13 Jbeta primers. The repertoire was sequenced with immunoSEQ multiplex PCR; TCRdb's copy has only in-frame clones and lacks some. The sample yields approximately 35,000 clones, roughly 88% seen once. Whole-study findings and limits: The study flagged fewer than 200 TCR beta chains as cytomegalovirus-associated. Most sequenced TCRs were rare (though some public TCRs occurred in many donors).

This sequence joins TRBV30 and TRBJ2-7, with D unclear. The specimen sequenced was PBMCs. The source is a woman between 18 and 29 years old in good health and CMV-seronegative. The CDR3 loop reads CAWSPPSYERYF. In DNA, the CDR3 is TGTGCCTGGAGTCCACCGTCCTACGAGCGGTACTTC.